A single sample is the source of the 20 T cell receptor beta chains below, sequenced in a study of regulatory T cells in long-lasting Graves disease. Time point here: newly diagnosed GD, antithyroid drugs for less than 3 months. The TCR library used RNA extracted from PBMCs. Construction of TCR beta libraries relied on iRepertoire HTBI primers and on Arm-PCR targeting CDR3 regions. In TCRdb, the multiplex PCR reads were re-called with MiXCR into one record per CDR3 protein. Found here are 410,000 or so distinct CDR3 sequences, about 15% of them singletons; the top ten hold 16%. This same sample was also taken into another study, of T cells in Graves' hyperthyroidism and ophthalmopathy.

The sequenced sample was peripheral blood mononuclear cells (PBMCs), obtained at new diagnosis, from a patient treated with antithyroid drugs. Source of these receptors: a woman aged 25 to 39 with Graves disease.

This clonotype was seen only a few times. The gene calls are TRBV28 and TRBJ1-3; unclear D gene. Germline CDR1 and CDR2: MDHEN and SYDVKM. Deletions cut 7 bases from V and 5 bases from J, with 3 bases between. The CDR3 is 10 residues long. As DNA, the CDR3 is TGTGCCAGCATGAGAAACACCATATATTTT. This sequence encodes CASMRNTIYF.

About this clonotype itself: A read error may account for a junction end that differs from germline. V gene TRBV29-1 combines with J gene TRBJ2-4; 7 bases align to TRBD2. The CDR3 spans 14 residues. Germline V gene data show CDR1 as SQVTM and CDR2 as ANQGSEA. The CDR3 reads CSVEGEGAKNTQYF. The CDR3 DNA sequence: TGCAGCGTTGAAGGGGAGGGTGCCAAAAACACTCAGTACTTC.

With respect to this clonotype: The junction does not match germline at one end; this may be a read error. This chain joins TRBV7-9 and TRBJ2-3; 13 bases map to TRBD2. CDR1 is SEHNR and CDR2 is FQNEAQ in the germline V gene (reference sequence). The CDR3 has 15 amino acids. CDR3 coding DNA: TGCGCCAGCAGCCAACTAGCGGGAGGGCAAGTTACGCAGTATTTT. This sequence encodes CASSQLAGGQVTQYF.

This clonotype was seen many times. This rearrangement joins TRBV6-1 to TRBJ2-1; D is ambiguous. Germline CDR1 reads MNHNS; CDR2 reads SASEGT. V was trimmed by 4 bases and J by 4 bases, leaving 8 bases between them. This CDR3 has 13 amino acids. In DNA, the CDR3 is TGTGCCAGCAGTGTCTGGCAGTACAATGAGCAGTTCTTC. Translation: CASSVWQYNEQFF.

This clonotype has a count of ten or more. The V call is TRBV28, the J call TRBJ2-3; unclear D gene. This CDR3 contains 17 residues. V lost 6 bases to trimming and J lost 0 bases, with 19 bases between them. Germline loops: CDR1 MDHEN, CDR2 SYDVKM. The CDR3 bases are TGTGCCAGCAGCTCCGGCGACTTGGGCAAAAGCACAGATACGCAGTATTTT. The encoded protein is CASSSGDLGKSTDTQYF.

There are a few counts of this clonotype. The rearrangement joins TRBV6-2 or TRBV6-3 to TRBJ1-1, with TRBD1 as a possible D gene (5 bases). Germline-derived CDR1 and CDR2 are MNHEY and SVGEGT. The V and J ends lost 8 bases and 5 bases respectively, with 24 bases between them. The length of the CDR3 is 16 residues. CDR3 nucleotide sequence: TGTGCCAGCGGGAGATCCTGGGGGGGAGTTTGGACTGAAGCTTTCTTT. This codes for CASGRSWGGVWTEAFF.

With regard to this clonotype: The junction departs from germline at one end; a sequencing error may be responsible. CDR3 nucleotides: TGCGCCAGCACCTTGCGGACAGGTTTTAATAATTCACCCCTCCACTTT. Protein product: CASTLRTGFNNSPLHF. V and J are TRBV5-1 and TRBJ1-6, with TRBD1 identical over 7 bases. The V gene's germline CDR1 is SGHRS and CDR2 YFSETQ. The CDR3 consists of 16 residues.

This clonotype was detected a few times. J is TRBJ1-5 and V is TRBV19, with TRBD1 matching 8 bases. Germline V gives CDR1 LNHDA, CDR2 SQIVND (reference sequence). The CDR3 contains 16 residues. V lost 6 bases to trimming and J lost 0 bases; unmatched junction nucleotides: 7. The CDR3 sequence: CASSPSDRGSNQPQHF. CDR3 bases: TGTGCCAGTAGCCCTTCCGACAGGGGTAGCAATCAGCCCCAGCATTTT.

This clonotype was detected only a few times. The chain has TRBV4-1 and TRBJ2-7, with D perhaps matching TRBD2 (6 bases). The CDR3 is 15 residues long. V dropped 0 bases and J dropped 4 bases, with 13 bases sitting between them. The germline V gene has CDR1 MGHRA and CDR2 YSYEKL. DNA of the CDR3: TGCGCCAGCAGCCAAGATGGGGGGATGGGGTACGAGCAGTACTTC. Translated: CASSQDGGMGYEQYF.

This clonotype has a count of ten or more. The chain has TRBV12-3 or TRBV12-4 and TRBJ2-1, with 8 nucleotides matching TRBD2. Germline trimming cut 7 bases from V and 7 bases from J; bases unmatched to any gene: 12. This CDR3 comprises 15 residues. CDR3 protein: CASTSGGARWNEQFF. Here the CDR3 DNA reads TGTGCCAGCACCTCGGGAGGGGCGCGTTGGAATGAGCAGTTCTTC.

V usage is TRBV14 and J usage is TRBJ2-7; D call uncertain. V lost 0 bases, J lost 4 bases, and 7 bases lay in between. Germline V gene sequence: CDR1 SGHDN, CDR2 FVKESK. The CDR3 is 13 amino acids. The CDR3 DNA reads TGTGCCAGCAGCCAAGACAGCCTTTACGAGCAGTACTTC. Translation gives CASSQDSLYEQYF.

The chain uses TRBV7-3 and TRBJ2-5; perhaps TRBD2 as D (5 bases). Trimming pared 5 bases from V and 4 bases from J, leaving 17 bases between. The V gene's germline CDR1 is SGHTA and CDR2 FQGTGA. The CDR3 sequence is 15 residues long. CDR3 sequence: CASSRSTGIGETQYF. The CDR3 DNA is TGTGCCAGCAGCAGATCTACGGGGATAGGAGAGACCCAGTACTTC.

This clonotype has at least ten counts. The rearrangement uses TRBV30 and TRBJ2-7; 7 bases line up with TRBD2. Per the germline V gene, CDR1 is GTSNPN and CDR2 is SVGIG (reference sequence). The CDR3 is 12 residues long. After removal of 4 bases from V and 2 bases from J, the junction contained 2 bases not matched to a gene. The CDR3 sequence: CAWTRGAYEQYF. The CDR3 coding sequence is TGTGCCTGGACCCGGGGGGCCTACGAGCAGTACTTC. The whole variable domain, filled in from reference TRBV30 and TRBJ2-7, reads SQTIHQWPATLVQPVGSPLSLECTVEGTSNPNLYWYRQAAGRGLQLLFYSVGIGQISSEVPQNLSASRPQDRQFILSSKKLLLSDSGFYLCAWTRGAYEQYFGPGTRLTVT.

At least ten counts were recorded for this clonotype. The chain carries TRBV5-1 and TRBJ2-3; D is undetermined. From germline, CDR1 is SGHRS and CDR2 YFSETQ. Trimming took 2 bases from V and 4 from J, leaving 17 bases between them. The CDR3 contains 16 residues. This chain's CDR3 is CASSFDGMKTSDTQYF. Here the CDR3 DNA reads TGCGCCAGCAGCTTCGACGGAATGAAAACATCAGATACGCAGTATTTT.

This clonotype was seen repeatedly, ten times or more. The chain is built from TRBV6-2 or TRBV6-3 and TRBJ2-3; 8 bases fit TRBD1. The CDR3 is 12 amino acids. Germline trimming cut 7 bases from V and 5 bases from J; bases unmatched to any gene: 2. Germline V CDR1 and CDR2: MNHEY, SVGEGT. The CDR3 nucleotides read TGTGCCAGCAAACAGGGGGTAGATACGCAGTATTTT. Protein sequence: CASKQGVDTQYF.

At least ten counts were recorded for this clonotype. The chain carries TRBV2 and TRBJ1-2, with D possibly TRBD1 on 5 matching bases. This CDR3 has 14 amino acids. V gave up 2 bases and J gave up 4 bases, with 11 bases separating them. Germline-derived CDR1 and CDR2 are SNHLY and FYNNEI. The CDR3 spells CASSEQGPRYGYTF. CDR3 DNA: TGTGCCAGCAGTGAACAGGGCCCCCGCTATGGCTACACCTTC. Combining the CDR3 with reference TRBV2 and TRBJ1-2 gives the whole variable domain EPEVTQTPSHQVTQMGQEVILRCVPISNHLYFYWYRQILGQKVEFLVSFYNNEISEKSEIFDDQFSVERPDGSNFTLKIRSTKLEDSAMYFCASSEQGPRYGYTFGSGTRLTVV.

This clonotype was counted between two and nine times. This chain joins TRBV18 and TRBJ2-5; 10 bases map to TRBD2. The CDR3 consists of 15 residues. V shed 3 bases and J 4 bases; nucleotides not matched to a gene: 5. Germline V gene data show CDR1 as KGHSH and CDR2 as LQKENI. Written as DNA, the CDR3 is TGTGCCAGCTCACCGGCTAGCGGGAGTGGAGAGACCCAGTACTTC. It is translated as CASSPASGSGETQYF.

This clonotype was observed at least ten times. V and J are TRBV9 and TRBJ1-1, with 8 positions matching TRBD1. J was trimmed by 5 bases and V by 4 bases; bases with no gene match: 4. Germline V gene data show CDR1 as SGDLS and CDR2 as YYNGEE. The CDR3 sequence is 13 residues long. CDR3 in amino acids: CASSLDRETEAFF. The CDR3 DNA sequence: TGTGCCAGCAGCCTGGACAGGGAGACTGAAGCTTTCTTT.

This clonotype was seen repeatedly, ten times or more. The chain is built from TRBV7-2 and TRBJ2-7, with 8 bases matching TRBD1. The junction had 10 bases not matched to a gene; V was cut back by 5 bases and J by 13 bases. Germline CDR1 is SGHTA and CDR2 is FQGNSA. This CDR3 region has 12 residues. Here the CDR3 DNA reads TGTGCCAGCAGCCTTACTCTGACAGGGGAATACTTC. Residues: CASSLTLTGEYF.

This clonotype was detected many times. V gene TRBV3-1 combines with J gene TRBJ2-7; 7 bases match TRBD2. Germline values: CDR1 LGHDT, CDR2 YNNKEL (reference sequence). V trimming: 2 bases; J trimming: 3 bases; junction bases outside the gene matches: 7. The CDR3 sequence is 15 residues long. This CDR3 reads CASSQNLGLVYEQYF. The CDR3 DNA reads TGTGCCAGCAGCCAAAATCTAGGACTAGTCTACGAGCAGTACTTC.